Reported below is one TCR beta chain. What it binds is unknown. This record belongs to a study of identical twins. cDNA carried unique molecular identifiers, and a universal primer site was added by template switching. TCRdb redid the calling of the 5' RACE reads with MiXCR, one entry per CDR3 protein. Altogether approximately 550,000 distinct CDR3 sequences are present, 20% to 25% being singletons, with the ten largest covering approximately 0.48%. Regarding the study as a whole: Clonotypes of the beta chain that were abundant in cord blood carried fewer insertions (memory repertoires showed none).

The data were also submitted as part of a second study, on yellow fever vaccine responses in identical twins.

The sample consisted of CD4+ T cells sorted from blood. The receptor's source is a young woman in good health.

This chain's CDR3 is CSARSGEVDYEQYF. The CDR3 region has the DNA TGCAGTGCTAGATCGGGGGAAGTTGACTACGAGCAGTACTTC. The chain is built from TRBV20-1 and TRBJ2-7, with D possibly matching TRBD2 (6 bases). Trimming shortened V by 2 bases and J by 3 bases, and 14 bases separated the two germline ends. The CDR3 is 14 amino acids. CDR1 and CDR2 from the germline V gene are DFQATT and SNEGSKA (reference sequence).